These 31 T cell receptor beta chains were sequenced from one sample in a study of blood T cell repertoires in COVID-19. Assay used: immunoSEQ multiplex PCR; TCRdb lists only in-frame clones, some missing. The table has some 300,000 clones, 70% to 90% seen once. Sequenced: peripheral blood. The receptors originated from a man aged 70 or older with acute or convalescent COVID-19.

The chain's CDR3 is CASSWQGVHTQYF. The CDR3, as DNA: TGTGCCAGCAGTTGGCAGGGTGTTCATACGCAGTATTTT. The rearrangement joins TRBV27 to TRBJ2-3; tentatively, D is TRBD1 (5 bases). Trimming removed 4 bases from V and 7 bases from J, with 12 bases in between. The CDR3 length is 13 residues. Per the germline V gene, CDR1 is MNHEY and CDR2 is SMNVEV (reference sequence).

The chain uses TRBV2 and TRBJ1-2, with D tentatively TRBD1 (5 bases). Germline loops: CDR1 SNHLY, CDR2 FYNNEI. This CDR3 has 13 residues. The ends were cut back, 5 bases at V and 7 bases at J, with 14 bases in the middle. CDR3 protein: CASSQAAQGGYTF. The DNA for the CDR3 is TGTGCCAGCAGTCAGGCAGCCCAGGGTGGCTACACCTTC.

V gene TRBV19 combines with J gene TRBJ2-3; 11 bases line up with TRBD2. V shed 4 bases, J shed 2 bases, and the junction held 14 bases outside the gene matches. Germline CDR1 and CDR2: LNHDA and SQIVND (reference sequence). This CDR3 region has 19 residues. This chain's CDR3 is CASSTRSDLAGGPTDTQYF. CDR3 sequence (DNA): TGTGCCAGTAGTACGCGAAGTGATCTAGCGGGAGGTCCCACAGATACGCAGTATTTT.

This clone occurred once. The rearrangement joins TRBV7-2 to TRBJ1-2; maybe TRBD1 (6 bases). Per the germline V gene, CDR1 is SGHTA and CDR2 is FQGNSA. V lost 4 bases, J lost 4 bases, and 10 bases lay in between. This CDR3 is 13 amino acids long. CDR3 loop: CASSSGQIYGYTF. The CDR3 DNA is TGTGCCAGCAGCTCTGGACAGATCTATGGCTACACCTTC.

The J gene is TRBJ2-7, the V gene TRBV3-1 (or the pseudogene TRBV3-2); 9 positions match TRBD2. The CDR3 has 13 residues. CDR1 is LGHDT and CDR2 is YNNKEL in the germline V gene (reference sequence). V trimming: 10 bases; J trimming: 6 bases; junction bases outside the gene matches: 10. The CDR3 region is CATLAGVRLEQYF. In DNA, the CDR3 is TGTGCCACTTTAGCGGGGGTTCGTCTCGAGCAGTACTTC.

Of note for this clone: One end of the junction does not line up with germline, which may come from a read error. The chain has TRBV5-6 and TRBJ1-4, with D unresolved. The CDR3 contains 14 residues. From germline, CDR1 is SGHDT and CDR2 YYEEEE. The CDR3 loop is CASSLGQTYEKLFF. CDR3 DNA: TGTGCCAGCAGCTTGGGACAAACTTATGAAAAACTGTTTTTT.

Ten or more counts support this clone. The chain employs TRBV19 and TRBJ2-7; 13 bases align to TRBD2. The germline CDR1 and CDR2 sequences are LNHDA and SQIVND (reference sequence). The CDR3 length is 15 residues. J lost 3 bases, V lost 4 bases, and 3 bases had no gene match. Here the CDR3 DNA reads TGTGCCAGTAGTAATCGGACTAGCGGGGGCTACGAGCAGTACTTC. It translates to CASSNRTSGGYEQYF.

This sequence joins TRBV19 and TRBJ2-7, with a weak D call TRBD2 (5 bases). The CDR3 runs to 14 residues. Trimming shortened V by 7 bases and J by 2 bases, and 15 bases separated the two germline ends. Germline V gene lookup returns CDR1 LNHDA and CDR2 SQIVND (reference sequence). CDR3 sequence reads: CASKSSSGAYEQYF. CDR3 nucleotides: TGTGCCAGTAAGAGTTCCAGCGGAGCCTACGAGCAGTACTTC.

The rearrangement links TRBV2 to TRBJ2-1; a possible D gene is TRBD2 (5 bases). Germline loops: CDR1 SNHLY, CDR2 FYNNEI. With 4 bases removed from V and 7 bases from J, the gap between germline ends came to 8 bases. This CDR3 is built from 12 residues. The CDR3 is CASSGRGNEQFF. The CDR3 DNA follows: TGTGCCAGCAGTGGACGGGGAAATGAGCAGTTCTTC.

J is TRBJ2-7 and V is TRBV5-1, with TRBD2 matching over 10 bases. The CDR3 is made up of 17 amino acids. The germline V gene has CDR1 SGHRS and CDR2 YFSETQ. V lost 0 bases, J lost 6 bases, and 12 bases stayed unmatched. CDR3 sequence reads: CASSLEGIAGGFGEQYF. Here the CDR3 DNA reads TGCGCCAGCAGCTTGGAAGGGATAGCGGGAGGTTTTGGCGAGCAGTACTTC.

The rearrangement links TRBV19 to TRBJ2-1; D not resolved. The CDR3 covers 12 residues. The V gene's germline CDR1 is LNHDA and CDR2 SQIVND (reference sequence). Trimming took off 4 bases at V and 7 bases at J, with 8 bases between the two ends. The chain's CDR3 is CASSRFRNEQFF. The CDR3 region has the DNA TGTGCCAGTAGTAGGTTCCGGAATGAGCAGTTCTTC. Together with reference TRBV19 and TRBJ2-1, the CDR3 gives the full variable domain: DGGITQSPKYLFRKEGQNVTLSCEQNLNHDAMYWYRQDPGQGLRLIYYSQIVNDFQKGDIAEGYSVSREKKESFPLTVTSAQKNPTAFYLCASSRFRNEQFFGPGTRLTVL.

The V and J genes are TRBV27 and TRBJ2-2, with D perhaps matching TRBD2 (6 bases). This CDR3 has 15 amino acids. Germline CDR1 reads MNHEY; CDR2 reads SMNVEV (reference sequence). Trimming took 7 bases from V and 7 from J, leaving 19 bases between them. The CDR3 protein is CASNLEGPYGGELFF. CDR3 sequence (DNA): TGTGCCAGCAATTTGGAGGGACCTTACGGCGGGGAGCTGTTTTTT.

The chain's CDR3 is CASSLVAIDADTQYF. CDR3 in DNA: TGTGCCAGCAGCTTGGTAGCGATTGACGCAGATACGCAGTATTTT. The rearrangement joins TRBV7-9 to TRBJ2-3; the D gene is possibly TRBD2 (5 bases). The CDR3 is made up of 15 amino acids. Trimming pared 3 bases from V and 4 bases from J, leaving 14 bases between. From germline, CDR1 is SEHNR and CDR2 FQNEAQ (reference sequence). Filled out from reference TRBV7-9 and TRBJ2-3, the complete variable domain reads DTGVSQNPRHKITKRGQNVTFRCDPISEHNRLYWYRQTLGQGPEFLTYFQNEAQLEKSRLLSDRFSAERPKGSFSTLEIQRTEQGDSAMYLCASSLVAIDADTQYFGPGTRLTVL.

This chain joins TRBV15 and TRBJ1-1; D is uncertain. Germline-derived CDR1 and CDR2 are LNHNV and YYDKDF (reference sequence). The CDR3 extends over 15 amino acids. V was shortened by 0 bases and J by 0 bases, with 8 bases between the two germline ends. CDR3 DNA sequence: TGTGCCACCAGCAGAGATGTTACAGTGAACACTGAAGCTTTCTTT. Amino acid sequence: CATSRDVTVNTEAFF.

This chain connects TRBV9 to TRBJ2-2; D possibly corresponds to TRBD1 (6 bases). The V gene lost 0 bases and the J gene lost 3 bases, with 9 bases spanning the gap. This CDR3 has 15 amino acids. The germline V gene encodes CDR1 SGDLS and CDR2 YYNGEE. The CDR3 nucleotides are TGTGCCAGCAGCGTAGATGCAGGGGACACCGGGGAGCTGTTTTTT. Protein product: CASSVDAGDTGELFF.

The CDR3 DNA reads TGCGCCAGCAGCTTGTCTTCAGGGTATGGCTACACCTTC. Protein sequence: CASSLSSGYGYTF. The rearrangement joins TRBV5-1 to TRBJ1-2, with D maybe TRBD1 (5 bases). This CDR3 region has 13 residues. Trimming took off 1 base at V and 5 bases at J, with 9 bases between the two ends. Germline-derived CDR1 and CDR2 are SGHRS and YFSETQ. Full variable domain (remainder filled in from reference TRBV5-1 and TRBJ1-2): KAGVTQTPRYLIKTRGQQVTLSCSPISGHRSVSWYQQTPGQGLQFLFEYFSETQRNKGNFPGRFSGRQFSNSRSEMNVSTLELGDSALYLCASSLSSGYGYTFGSGTRLTVV.

The chain is built from TRBV5-1 and TRBJ2-7, with 7 bases lining up with TRBD2. The length of the CDR3 is 14 residues. With 4 bases clipped from V and 3 bases from J, the junction kept 7 bases outside the gene matches. The V gene's germline CDR1 is SGHRS and CDR2 YFSETQ. In DNA, the CDR3 is TGCGCCAGCAGCCTTGGACTAGGCTACTACGAGCAGTACTTC. Its translation is CASSLGLGYYEQYF.

The rearrangement uses TRBV5-1 and TRBJ2-1; D remains unclear. The CDR3 contains 13 residues. V was trimmed by 0 bases and J by 4 bases, leaving 5 bases between them. Germline CDR1 SGHRS, CDR2 YFSETQ. In nucleotides, the CDR3 is TGCGCCAGCAGCTTGGAATCATACAATGAGCAGTTCTTC. This translates into CASSLESYNEQFF.

The V and J genes are TRBV7-9 and TRBJ2-5; a possible D gene is TRBD2 (6 bases). V was cut by 1 base and J by 1 base, with 10 bases left in between. The CDR3 is 15 amino acids. CDR1 is SEHNR and CDR2 is FQNEAQ in the germline V gene (reference sequence). CDR3 sequence reads: CASSLGAGFQETQYF. CDR3 bases: TGTGCCAGCAGCTTAGGGGCGGGATTCCAAGAGACCCAGTACTTC.

The chain carries TRBV7-2 and TRBJ2-3, with 13 bases lining up with TRBD2. Germline trimming cut 4 bases from V and 7 bases from J; bases unmatched to any gene: 8. CDR3 length: 16 amino acids. Germline V lookup: CDR1 SGHTA, CDR2 FQGNSA. The CDR3 bases are TGTGCCAGCAGCTATACTAGCGGGGGGGCATCACATACGCAGTATTTT. Its protein product is CASSYTSGGASHTQYF. Combining the CDR3 with reference TRBV7-2 and TRBJ2-3 gives the whole variable domain GAGVSQSPSNKVTEKGKDVELRCDPISGHTALYWYRQSLGQGLEFLIYFQGNSAPDKSGLPSDRFSAERTGGSVSTLTIQRTQQEDSAVYLCASSYTSGGASHTQYFGPGTRLTVL.

This clone was counted a single time. A read error may be the cause here, since a much bigger clone is one base away. Other DNA sequences from this sample encode an identical CDR3 as well. The chain combines TRBV28 with TRBJ1-4; 8 positions match TRBD1. Germline loops: CDR1 MDHEN, CDR2 SYDVKM. V lost 6 bases, J lost 7 bases, and 7 bases stayed unmatched. The CDR3 is made up of 14 amino acids. CDR3 DNA: TGTGCCAGCAGCCTAGACAGGGGTGGTGAAAAACTGTTTTTT. Its protein is CASSLDRGGEKLFF.

V is TRBV28 and J is TRBJ1-4; D not resolved. The germline CDR1 and CDR2 sequences are MDHEN and SYDVKM. The germline V and J ends were trimmed by 4 bases and 7 bases, with 13 bases remaining between them. This CDR3 spans 14 amino acids. CDR3: CASSSSLMSEKLFF. CDR3 DNA: TGTGCCAGCAGTTCCTCATTGATGAGTGAAAAACTGTTTTTT.

The chain is built from TRBV5-1 and TRBJ2-1, with D possibly matching TRBD2 (5 bases). Trimming took off 4 bases at V and 5 bases at J, with 22 bases between the two ends. Germline V gene data show CDR1 as SGHRS and CDR2 as YFSETQ. The CDR3 is 17 amino acids. CDR3 nucleotides: TGCGCCAGCAGCACGTTAATGCTAGCAACGGTCAACAATGAGCAGTTCTTC. Protein product: CASSTLMLATVNNEQFF.

This clone appeared a single time. The chain's CDR3 is CASSFDRDLFATEAFF. The CDR3 DNA sequence: TGTGCCAGCAGCTTCGACAGGGACCTCTTTGCCACTGAAGCTTTCTTT. The chain employs TRBV7-2 and TRBJ1-1; 7 bases line up with TRBD1. The CDR3 length is 16 residues. After removal of 3 bases from V and 4 bases from J, the junction contained 11 bases not matched to a gene. Per the germline V gene, CDR1 is SGHTA and CDR2 is FQGNSA.

J is TRBJ2-7 and V is TRBV19; no firm D call. The CDR3 is 14 residues long. The V end lost 1 base, the J end lost 3 bases, and 10 bases lay between the germline ends. The germline gives CDR1 LNHDA, CDR2 SQIVND (reference sequence). For the CDR3, the DNA is TGTGCCAGTAGTATAGCCCCGGAGATCTACGAGCAGTACTTC. Encoded protein: CASSIAPEIYEQYF.

This chain connects TRBV6-6 to TRBJ2-3; D may be TRBD2 (7 bases). This CDR3 spans 16 amino acids. The germline gives CDR1 MNHNY, CDR2 SVGAGI (reference sequence). Trimming took 7 bases from V and 4 from J, leaving 21 bases between them. This chain's CDR3 is CASTSRGARGADTQYF. CDR3 coding DNA: TGTGCCAGCACCTCACGGGGGGCTAGAGGGGCAGATACGCAGTATTTT.

The chain has TRBV7-9 and TRBJ1-5; possible D gene TRBD1, 5 bases. Trimming shortened V by 4 bases and J by 7 bases, and 14 bases separated the two germline ends. CDR3 size: 14 residues. Germline CDR1 SEHNR, CDR2 FQNEAQ (reference sequence). CDR3 sequence reads: CASSSDSSGQPQHF. The CDR3, as DNA: TGTGCCAGCAGCTCAGACAGTTCTGGGCAGCCCCAGCATTTT. The variable domain in full, with the rest retrieved from reference TRBV7-9 and TRBJ1-5, is DTGVSQNPRHKITKRGQNVTFRCDPISEHNRLYWYRQTLGQGPEFLTYFQNEAQLEKSRLLSDRFSAERPKGSFSTLEIQRTEQGDSAMYLCASSSDSSGQPQHFGDGTRLSIL.

The chain employs TRBV5-4 and TRBJ2-1; TRBD2 agrees at 12 bases. The CDR3 runs 15 residues. Per the germline V gene, CDR1 is SGHNT and CDR2 is YYREEE (reference sequence). The junction had 4 bases not matched to a gene; V was cut back by 2 bases and J by 7 bases. The CDR3 coding sequence is TGTGCCAGCAGCTTCCTAGCGGGAGGGGATAATGAGCAGTTCTTC. Protein product: CASSFLAGGDNEQFF.

The gene calls are TRBV18 and TRBJ2-7; 9 nucleotides match TRBD1. The V and J ends lost 5 bases and 4 bases, in that order; junction bases with no gene match: 3. Germline V gene sequence: CDR1 KGHSH, CDR2 LQKENI. The length of the CDR3 is 13 residues. The CDR3, as DNA: TGTGCCAGCTCAGCGGGACAGGGATACGAGCAGTACTTC. It codes for CASSAGQGYEQYF.

This chain connects TRBV5-4 to TRBJ2-2, with 11 bases matching TRBD2. From germline, CDR1 is SGHNT and CDR2 YYREEE (reference sequence). The V segment lost 0 bases and the J segment 5 bases; nucleotides outside the gene matches: 6. The CDR3 extends over 17 amino acids. The DNA for the CDR3 is TGTGCCAGCAGCTTGGAGGTAGCGGGAGGGCAGACCGGGGAGCTGTTTTTT. This translates into CASSLEVAGGQTGELFF.

In DNA form, the CDR3 reads TGTGCCAGCAGTTATGGGGGGTTAGGCTACGAGCAGTACTTC. Its protein is CASSYGGLGYEQYF. This chain joins TRBV6-5 and TRBJ2-7; D possibly corresponds to TRBD2 (6 bases). In germline, CDR1 is MNHEY, CDR2 SVGAGI. The CDR3 extends over 14 amino acids. The V gene lost 3 bases and the J gene lost 3 bases, with 12 bases spanning the gap.